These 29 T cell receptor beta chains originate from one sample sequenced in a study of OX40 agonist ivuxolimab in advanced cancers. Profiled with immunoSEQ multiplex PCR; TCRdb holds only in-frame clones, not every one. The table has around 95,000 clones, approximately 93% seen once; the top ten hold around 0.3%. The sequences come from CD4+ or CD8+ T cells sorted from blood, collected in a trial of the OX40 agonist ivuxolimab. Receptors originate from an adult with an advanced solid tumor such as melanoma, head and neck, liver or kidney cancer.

The CDR3 reads CASSLIQGREAFF. The CDR3 bases are TGTGCCAGCAGCTTAATACAGGGGCGTGAAGCTTTCTTT. The genes are TRBV7-6 and TRBJ1-1, with 7 bases identical to TRBD1. V gave up 2 bases and J gave up 7 bases; unmatched junction bases: 4. CDR1 is SGHVS, CDR2 FNYEAQ, per germline. This CDR3 has 13 amino acids.

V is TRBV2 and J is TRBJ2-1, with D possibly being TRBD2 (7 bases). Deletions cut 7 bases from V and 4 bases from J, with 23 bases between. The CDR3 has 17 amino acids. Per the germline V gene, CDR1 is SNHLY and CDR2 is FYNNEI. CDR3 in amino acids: CASMRQAGALIYNEQFF. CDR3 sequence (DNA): TGTGCCAGCATGAGACAGGCGGGAGCCCTCATATACAATGAGCAGTTCTTC. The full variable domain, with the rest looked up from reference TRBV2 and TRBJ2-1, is EPEVTQTPSHQVTQMGQEVILRCVPISNHLYFYWYRQILGQKVEFLVSFYNNEISEKSEIFDDQFSVERPDGSNFTLKIRSTKLEDSAMYFCASMRQAGALIYNEQFFGPGTRLTVL.

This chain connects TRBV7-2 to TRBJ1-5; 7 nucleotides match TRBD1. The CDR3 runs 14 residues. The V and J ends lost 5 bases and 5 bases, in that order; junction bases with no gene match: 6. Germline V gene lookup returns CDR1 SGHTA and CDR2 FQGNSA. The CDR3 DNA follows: TGTGCCAGCAGCCCCTCGGGACAGTATCAGCCCCAGCATTTT. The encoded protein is CASSPSGQYQPQHF.

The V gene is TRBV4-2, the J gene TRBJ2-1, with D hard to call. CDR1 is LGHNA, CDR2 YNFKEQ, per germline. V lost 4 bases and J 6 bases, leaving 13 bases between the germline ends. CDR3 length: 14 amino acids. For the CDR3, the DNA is TGTGCCAGCAGCCGTTACCACCTGGGCAATGAGCAGTTCTTC. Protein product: CASSRYHLGNEQFF.

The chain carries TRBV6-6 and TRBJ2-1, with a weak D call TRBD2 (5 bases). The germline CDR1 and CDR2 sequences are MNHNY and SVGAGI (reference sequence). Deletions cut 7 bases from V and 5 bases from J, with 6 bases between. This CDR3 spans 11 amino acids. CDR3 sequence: CASKTNNEQFF. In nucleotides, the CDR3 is TGTGCCAGCAAGACTAACAATGAGCAGTTCTTC.

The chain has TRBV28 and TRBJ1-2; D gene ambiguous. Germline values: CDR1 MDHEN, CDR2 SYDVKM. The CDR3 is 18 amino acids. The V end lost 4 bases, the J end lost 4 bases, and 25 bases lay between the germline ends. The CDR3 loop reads CASSSDAASYRRIYGYTF. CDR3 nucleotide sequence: TGTGCCAGCAGTTCGGACGCCGCTTCATACCGACGAATCTATGGCTACACCTTC.

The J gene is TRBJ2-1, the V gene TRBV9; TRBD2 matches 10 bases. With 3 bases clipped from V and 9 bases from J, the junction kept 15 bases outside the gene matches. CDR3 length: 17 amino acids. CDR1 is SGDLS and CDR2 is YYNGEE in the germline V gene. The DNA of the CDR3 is TGTGCCAGCAGCGCCGCCGGTGGAGTGGGACTAGCGTCTGAGCAGTTCTTC. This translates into CASSAAGGVGLASEQFF.

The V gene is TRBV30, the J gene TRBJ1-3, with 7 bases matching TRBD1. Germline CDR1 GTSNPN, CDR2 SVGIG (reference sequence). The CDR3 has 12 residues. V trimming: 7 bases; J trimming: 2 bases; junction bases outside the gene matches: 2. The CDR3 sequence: CAFDRAGNTIYF. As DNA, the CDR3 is TGTGCCTTCGACAGGGCTGGAAACACCATATATTTT.

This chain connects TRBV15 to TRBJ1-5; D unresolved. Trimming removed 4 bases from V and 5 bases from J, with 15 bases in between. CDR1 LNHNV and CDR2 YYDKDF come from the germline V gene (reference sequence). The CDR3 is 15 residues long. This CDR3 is CATSKGPSYDQPQHF. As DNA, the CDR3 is TGTGCCACCAGCAAAGGGCCGAGCTACGATCAGCCCCAGCATTTT. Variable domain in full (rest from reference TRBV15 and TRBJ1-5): DAMVIQNPRYQVTQFGKPVTLSCSQTLNHNVMYWYQQKSSQAPKLLFHYYDKDFNNEADTPDNFQSRRPNTSFCFLDIRSPGLGDTAMYLCATSKGPSYDQPQHFGDGTRLSIL.

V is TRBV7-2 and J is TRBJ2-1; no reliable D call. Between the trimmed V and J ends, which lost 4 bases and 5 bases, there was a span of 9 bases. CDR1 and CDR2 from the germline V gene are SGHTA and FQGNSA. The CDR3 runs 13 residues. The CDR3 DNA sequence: TGTGCCAGCAGCTCCCGTAGGAACAATGAGCAGTTCTTC. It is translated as CASSSRRNNEQFF.

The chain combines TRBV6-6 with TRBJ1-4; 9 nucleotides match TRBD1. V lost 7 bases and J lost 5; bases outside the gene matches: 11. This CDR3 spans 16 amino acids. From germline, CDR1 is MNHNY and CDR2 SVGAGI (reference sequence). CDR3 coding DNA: TGTGCCAGCAAGGAGAGGGAACAGGGGGCCAATGAAAAACTGTTTTTT. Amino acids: CASKEREQGANEKLFF.

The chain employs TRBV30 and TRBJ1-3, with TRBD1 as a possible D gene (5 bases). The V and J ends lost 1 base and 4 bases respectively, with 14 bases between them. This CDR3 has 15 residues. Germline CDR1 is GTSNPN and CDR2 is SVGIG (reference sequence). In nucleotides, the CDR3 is TGTGCCTGGAGTGAGGGGTTTAATCTAGGAAACACCATATATTTT. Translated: CAWSEGFNLGNTIYF.

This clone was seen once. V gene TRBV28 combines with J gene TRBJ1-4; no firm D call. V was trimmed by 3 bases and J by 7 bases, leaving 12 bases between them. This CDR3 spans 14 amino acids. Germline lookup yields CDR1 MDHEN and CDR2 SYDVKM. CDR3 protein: CASSFGVGSEKLFF. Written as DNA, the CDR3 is TGTGCCAGCAGTTTCGGGGTGGGGAGTGAAAAACTGTTTTTT.

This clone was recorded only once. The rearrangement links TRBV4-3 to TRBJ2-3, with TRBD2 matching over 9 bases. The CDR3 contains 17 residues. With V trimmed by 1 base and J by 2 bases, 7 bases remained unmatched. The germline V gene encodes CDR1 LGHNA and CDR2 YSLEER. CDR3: CASSQGPSGVTTDTQYF. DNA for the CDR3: TGCGCCAGCAGCCAAGGGCCTAGCGGGGTAACCACAGATACGCAGTATTTT.

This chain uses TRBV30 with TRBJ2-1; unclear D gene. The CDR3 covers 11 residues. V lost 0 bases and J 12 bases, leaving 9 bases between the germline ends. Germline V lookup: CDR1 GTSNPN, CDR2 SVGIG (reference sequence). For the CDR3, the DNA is TGTGCCTGGAGTGTAGGGCGTGGGCAGTTCTTC. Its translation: CAWSVGRGQFF.

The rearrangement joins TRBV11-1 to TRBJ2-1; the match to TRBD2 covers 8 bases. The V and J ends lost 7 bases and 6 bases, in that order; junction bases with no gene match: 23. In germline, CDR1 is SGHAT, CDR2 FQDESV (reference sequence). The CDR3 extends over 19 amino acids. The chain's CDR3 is CASTPRRGVAGGSFNEQFF. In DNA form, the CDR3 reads TGTGCCAGCACCCCGCGGCGGGGGGTGGCGGGAGGTTCTTTCAATGAGCAGTTCTTC. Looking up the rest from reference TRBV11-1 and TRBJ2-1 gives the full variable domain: EAEVAQSPRYKITEKSQAVAFWCDPISGHATLYWYRQILGQGPELLVQFQDESVVDDSQLPKDRFSAERLKGVDSTLKIQPAELGDSAMYLCASTPRRGVAGGSFNEQFFGPGTRLTVL.

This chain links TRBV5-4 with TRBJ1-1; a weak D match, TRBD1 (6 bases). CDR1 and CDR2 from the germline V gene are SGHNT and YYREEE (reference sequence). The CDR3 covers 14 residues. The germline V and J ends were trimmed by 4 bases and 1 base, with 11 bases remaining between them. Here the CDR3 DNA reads TGTGCCAGCAGCCCCGGGACACCGAACACTGAAGCTTTCTTT. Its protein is CASSPGTPNTEAFF. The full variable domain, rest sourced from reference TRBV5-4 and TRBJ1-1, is ETGVTQSPTHLIKTRGQQVTLRCSSQSGHNTVSWYQQALGQGPQFIFQYYREEENGRGNFPPRFSGLQFPNYSSELNVNALELDDSALYLCASSPGTPNTEAFFGQGTRLTVV.

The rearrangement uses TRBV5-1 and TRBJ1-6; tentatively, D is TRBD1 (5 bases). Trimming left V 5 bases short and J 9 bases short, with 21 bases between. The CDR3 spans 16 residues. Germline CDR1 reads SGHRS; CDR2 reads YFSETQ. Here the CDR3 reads CASSPSSQGTGSPLHF. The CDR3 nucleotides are TGCGCCAGCAGTCCCTCGTCCCAAGGGACGGGTTCACCCCTCCACTTT.

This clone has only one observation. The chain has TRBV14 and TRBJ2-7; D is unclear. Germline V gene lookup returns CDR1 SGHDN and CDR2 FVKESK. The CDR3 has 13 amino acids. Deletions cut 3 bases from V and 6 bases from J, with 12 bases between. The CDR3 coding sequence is TGTGCCAGCAGCCACCCTTCTAGATCCGAGCAGTACTTC. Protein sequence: CASSHPSRSEQYF.

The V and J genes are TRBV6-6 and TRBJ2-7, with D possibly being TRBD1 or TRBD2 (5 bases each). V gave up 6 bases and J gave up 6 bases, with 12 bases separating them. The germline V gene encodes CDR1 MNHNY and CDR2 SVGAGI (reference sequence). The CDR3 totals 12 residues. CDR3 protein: CASSQGRGEQYF. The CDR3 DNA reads TGTGCCAGCAGCCAGGGACGAGGCGAGCAGTACTTC.

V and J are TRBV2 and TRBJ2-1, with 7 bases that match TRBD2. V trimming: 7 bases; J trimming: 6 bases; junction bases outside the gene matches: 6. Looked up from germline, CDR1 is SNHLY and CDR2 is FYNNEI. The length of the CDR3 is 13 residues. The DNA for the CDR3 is TGTGCCAGCAATCGGGCGGGAGCCAATGAGCAGTTCTTC. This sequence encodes CASNRAGANEQFF. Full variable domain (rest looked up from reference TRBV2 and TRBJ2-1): EPEVTQTPSHQVTQMGQEVILRCVPISNHLYFYWYRQILGQKVEFLVSFYNNEISEKSEIFDDQFSVERPDGSNFTLKIRSTKLEDSAMYFCASNRAGANEQFFGPGTRLTVL.

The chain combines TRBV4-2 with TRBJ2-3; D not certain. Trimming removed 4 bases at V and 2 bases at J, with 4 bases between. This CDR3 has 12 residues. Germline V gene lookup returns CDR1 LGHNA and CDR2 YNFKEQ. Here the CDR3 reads CASSRSTDTQYF. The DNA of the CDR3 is TGTGCCAGCAGCCGGTCCACAGATACGCAGTATTTT.

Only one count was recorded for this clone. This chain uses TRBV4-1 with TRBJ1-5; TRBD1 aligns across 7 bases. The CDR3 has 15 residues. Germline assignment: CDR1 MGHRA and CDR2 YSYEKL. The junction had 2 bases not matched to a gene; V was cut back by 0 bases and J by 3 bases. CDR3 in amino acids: CASSQDDRANQPQHF. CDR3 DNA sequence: TGCGCCAGCAGCCAAGATGACAGGGCCAATCAGCCCCAGCATTTT.

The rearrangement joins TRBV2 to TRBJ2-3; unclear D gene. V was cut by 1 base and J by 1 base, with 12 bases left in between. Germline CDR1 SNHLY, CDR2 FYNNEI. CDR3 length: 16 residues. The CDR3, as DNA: TGTGCCAGCAGTGAAGACAGACCGATTCGCACAGATACGCAGTATTTT. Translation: CASSEDRPIRTDTQYF. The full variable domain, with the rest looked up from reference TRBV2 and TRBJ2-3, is EPEVTQTPSHQVTQMGQEVILRCVPISNHLYFYWYRQILGQKVEFLVSFYNNEISEKSEIFDDQFSVERPDGSNFTLKIRSTKLEDSAMYFCASSEDRPIRTDTQYFGPGTRLTVL.

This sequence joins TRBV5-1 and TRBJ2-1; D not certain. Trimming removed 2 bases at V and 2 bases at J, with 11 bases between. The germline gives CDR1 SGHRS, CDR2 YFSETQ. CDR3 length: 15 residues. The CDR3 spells CASSLSSTTYNEQFF. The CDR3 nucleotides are TGCGCCAGCAGCTTATCGAGTACAACCTACAATGAGCAGTTCTTC.

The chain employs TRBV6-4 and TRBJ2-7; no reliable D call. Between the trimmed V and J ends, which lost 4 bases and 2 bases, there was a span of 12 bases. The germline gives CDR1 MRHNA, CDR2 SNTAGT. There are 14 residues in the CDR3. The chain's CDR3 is CASSVQNAPYEQYV. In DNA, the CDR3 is TGTGCCAGCAGTGTCCAGAATGCCCCCTACGAGCAGTACGTC.

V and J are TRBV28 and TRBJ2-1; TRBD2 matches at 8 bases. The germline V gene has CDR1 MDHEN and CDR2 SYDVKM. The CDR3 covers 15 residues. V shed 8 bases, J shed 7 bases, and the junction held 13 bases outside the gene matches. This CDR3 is CASGLSRGGLNEQFF. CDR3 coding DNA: TGTGCCAGCGGATTGAGCCGGGGGGGCCTTAATGAGCAGTTCTTC.

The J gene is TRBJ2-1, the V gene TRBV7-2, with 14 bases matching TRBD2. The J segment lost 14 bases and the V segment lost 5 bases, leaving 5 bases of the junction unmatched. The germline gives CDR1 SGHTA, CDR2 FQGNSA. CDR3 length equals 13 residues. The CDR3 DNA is TGTGCCAGCAGCCTCGGACTAGCGGGGGGTAAGTTCTTC. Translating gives CASSLGLAGGKFF.

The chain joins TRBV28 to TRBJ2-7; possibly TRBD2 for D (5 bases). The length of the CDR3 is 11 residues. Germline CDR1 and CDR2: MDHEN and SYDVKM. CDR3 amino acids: CATSEAYEQYV. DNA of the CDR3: TGTGCAACTTCGGAGGCCTACGAGCAGTACGTC.